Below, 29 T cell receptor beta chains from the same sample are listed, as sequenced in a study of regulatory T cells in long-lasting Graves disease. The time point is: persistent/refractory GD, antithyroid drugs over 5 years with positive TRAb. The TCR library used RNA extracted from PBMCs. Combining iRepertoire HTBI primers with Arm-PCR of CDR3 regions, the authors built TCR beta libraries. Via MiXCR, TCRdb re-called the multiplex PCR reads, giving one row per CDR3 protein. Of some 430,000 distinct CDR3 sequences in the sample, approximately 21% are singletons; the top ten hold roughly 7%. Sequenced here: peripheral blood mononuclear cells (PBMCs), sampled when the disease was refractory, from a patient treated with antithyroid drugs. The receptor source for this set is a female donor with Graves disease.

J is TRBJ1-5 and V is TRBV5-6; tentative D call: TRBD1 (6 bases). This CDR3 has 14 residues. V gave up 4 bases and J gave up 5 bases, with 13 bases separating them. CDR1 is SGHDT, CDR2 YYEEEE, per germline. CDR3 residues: CASSAGTHDQPQHF. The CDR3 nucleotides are TGTGCCAGCAGCGCCGGGACACATGATCAGCCCCAGCATTTT.

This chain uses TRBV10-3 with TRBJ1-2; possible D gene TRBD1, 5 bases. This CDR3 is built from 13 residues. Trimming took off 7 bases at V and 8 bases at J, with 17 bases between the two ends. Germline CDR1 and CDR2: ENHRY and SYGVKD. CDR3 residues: CAINLGPNGGYTF. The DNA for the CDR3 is TGTGCCATCAACTTGGGGCCCAACGGGGGCTACACCTTC.

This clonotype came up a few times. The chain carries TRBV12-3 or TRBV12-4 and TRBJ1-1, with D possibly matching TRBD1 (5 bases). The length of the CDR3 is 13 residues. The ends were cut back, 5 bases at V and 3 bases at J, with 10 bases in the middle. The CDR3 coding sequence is TGTGCCAGCAGTACCCCAGGGTACACTGAAGCTTTCTTT. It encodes CASSTPGYTEAFF.

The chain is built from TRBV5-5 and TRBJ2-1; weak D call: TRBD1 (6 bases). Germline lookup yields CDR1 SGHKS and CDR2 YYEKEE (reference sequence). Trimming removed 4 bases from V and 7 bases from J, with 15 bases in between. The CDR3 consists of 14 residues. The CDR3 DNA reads TGTGCCAGCAGCGGGGGCGGCCGGAGGAATGAGCAGTTCTTC. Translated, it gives CASSGGGRRNEQFF.

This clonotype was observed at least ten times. The CDR3 bases are TGTGCCAGCAAAAGGACTAGCAATCAGCCCCAGCATTTT. Encoded protein: CASKRTSNQPQHF. The chain carries TRBV25-1 and TRBJ1-5, with D hard to call. Trimming cost V 7 bases and J 0 bases, with 7 bases left between them. Germline CDR1 MGHDK, CDR2 SYGVNS. This CDR3 has 13 residues.

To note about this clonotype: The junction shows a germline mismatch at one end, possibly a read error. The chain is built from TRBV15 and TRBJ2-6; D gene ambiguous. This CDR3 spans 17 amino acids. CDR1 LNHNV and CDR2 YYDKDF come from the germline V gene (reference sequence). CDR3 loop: CATSGDSVGSGANVLTF. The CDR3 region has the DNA TGTGCCACCAGCGGAGACTCCGTGGGTTCAGGGGCCAACGTCCTGACTTTC.

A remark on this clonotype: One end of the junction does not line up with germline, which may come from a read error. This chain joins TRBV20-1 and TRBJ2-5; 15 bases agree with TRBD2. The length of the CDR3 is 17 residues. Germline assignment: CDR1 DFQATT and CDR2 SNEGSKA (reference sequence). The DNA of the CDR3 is TGCAGTGCCCTTTCCGGGACTAGCGGGGGGTCACAAGAGGCCCAGTACTTC. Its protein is CSALSGTSGGSQEAQYF.

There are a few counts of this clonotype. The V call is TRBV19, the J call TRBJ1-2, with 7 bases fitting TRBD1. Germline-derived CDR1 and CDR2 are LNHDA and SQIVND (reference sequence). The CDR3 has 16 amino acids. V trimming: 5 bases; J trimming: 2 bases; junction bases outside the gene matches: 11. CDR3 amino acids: CASSSAGGTGNYGYTF. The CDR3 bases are TGTGCCAGTAGTTCGGCAGGGGGAACGGGGAACTATGGCTACACCTTC.

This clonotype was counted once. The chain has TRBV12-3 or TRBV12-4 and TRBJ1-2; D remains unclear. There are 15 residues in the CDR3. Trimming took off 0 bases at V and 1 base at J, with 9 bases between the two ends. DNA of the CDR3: TGTGCCAGCAGTTTAGCGGTGTCCGTTAACTATGGCTACACCTTC. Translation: CASSLAVSVNYGYTF.

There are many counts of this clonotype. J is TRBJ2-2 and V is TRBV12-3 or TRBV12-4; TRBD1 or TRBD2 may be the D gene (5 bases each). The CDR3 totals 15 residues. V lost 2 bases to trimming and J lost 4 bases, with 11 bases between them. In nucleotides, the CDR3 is TGTGCCAGCAGTTTATCGGGGCTTGGCACCGGGGAGCTGTTTTTT. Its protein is CASSLSGLGTGELFF.

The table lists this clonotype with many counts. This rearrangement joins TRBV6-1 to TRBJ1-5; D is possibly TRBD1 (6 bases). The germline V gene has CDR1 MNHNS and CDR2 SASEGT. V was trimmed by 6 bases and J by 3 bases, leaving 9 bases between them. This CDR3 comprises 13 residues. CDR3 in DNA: TGTGCCAGCAGGGGGGGGCTCAATCAGCCCCAGCATTTT. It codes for CASRGGLNQPQHF.

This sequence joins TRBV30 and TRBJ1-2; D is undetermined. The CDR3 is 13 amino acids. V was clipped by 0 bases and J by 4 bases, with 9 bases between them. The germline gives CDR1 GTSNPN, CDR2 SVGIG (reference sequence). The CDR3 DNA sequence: TGTGCCTGGAGTGTCGACCAAGGCTATGGCTACACCTTC. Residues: CAWSVDQGYGYTF.

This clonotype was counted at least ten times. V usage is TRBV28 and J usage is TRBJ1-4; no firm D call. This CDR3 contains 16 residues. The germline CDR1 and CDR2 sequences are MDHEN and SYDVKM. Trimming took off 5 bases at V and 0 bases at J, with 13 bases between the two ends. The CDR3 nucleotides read TGTGCCAGCAGTCCCCCTCCAGGAGCAACTAATGAAAAACTGTTTTTT. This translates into CASSPPPGATNEKLFF.

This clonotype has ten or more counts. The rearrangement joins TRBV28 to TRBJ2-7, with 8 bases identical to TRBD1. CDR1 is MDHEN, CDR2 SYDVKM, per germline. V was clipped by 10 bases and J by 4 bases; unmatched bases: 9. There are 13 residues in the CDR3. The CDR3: CAIGKQGVYEQYF. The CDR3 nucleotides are TGTGCCATCGGGAAACAGGGGGTGTACGAGCAGTACTTC.

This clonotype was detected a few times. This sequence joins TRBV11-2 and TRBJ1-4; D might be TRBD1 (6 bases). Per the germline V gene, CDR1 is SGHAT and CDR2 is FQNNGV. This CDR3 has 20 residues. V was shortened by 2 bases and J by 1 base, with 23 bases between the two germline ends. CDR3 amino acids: CASSLPRGRGISLTNEKLFF. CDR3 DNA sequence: TGTGCCAGCAGCTTACCCCGGGGCAGGGGAATTTCCCTAACTAATGAAAAACTGTTTTTT.

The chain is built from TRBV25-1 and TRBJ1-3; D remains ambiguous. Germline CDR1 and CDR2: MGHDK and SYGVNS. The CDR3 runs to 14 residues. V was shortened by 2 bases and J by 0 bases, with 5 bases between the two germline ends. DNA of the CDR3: TGTGCCAGCAGTGAAGGCTTCTCTGGAAACACCATATATTTT. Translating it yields CASSEGFSGNTIYF.

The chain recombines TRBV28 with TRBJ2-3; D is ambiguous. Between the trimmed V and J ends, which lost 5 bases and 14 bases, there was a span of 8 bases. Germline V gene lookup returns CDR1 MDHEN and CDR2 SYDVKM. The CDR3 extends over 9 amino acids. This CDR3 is CASSPPLYF. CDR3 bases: TGTGCCAGCAGTCCCCCCCTGTATTTT. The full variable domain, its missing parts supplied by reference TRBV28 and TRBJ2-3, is DVKVTQSSRYLVKRTGEKVFLECVQDMDHENMFWYRQDPGLGLRLIYFSYDVKMKEKGDIPEGYSVSREKKERFSLILESASTNQTSMYLCASSPPLYFGPGTRLTVL.

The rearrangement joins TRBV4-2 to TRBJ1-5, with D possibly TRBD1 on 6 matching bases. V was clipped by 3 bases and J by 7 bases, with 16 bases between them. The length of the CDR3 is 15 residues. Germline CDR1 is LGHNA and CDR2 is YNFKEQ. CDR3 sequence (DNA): TGTGCCAGCAGCCAGGACAACAGGGCCCGACAGCCCCAGCATTTT. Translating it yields CASSQDNRARQPQHF.

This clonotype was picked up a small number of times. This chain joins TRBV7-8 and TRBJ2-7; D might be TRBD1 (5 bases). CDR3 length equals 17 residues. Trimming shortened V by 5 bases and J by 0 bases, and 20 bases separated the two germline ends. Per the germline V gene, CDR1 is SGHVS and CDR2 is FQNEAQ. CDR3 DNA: TGTGCCAGCAGCCCCAGGGCAGGGCCCTCATCCTCCTACGAGCAGTACTTC. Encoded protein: CASSPRAGPSSSYEQYF.

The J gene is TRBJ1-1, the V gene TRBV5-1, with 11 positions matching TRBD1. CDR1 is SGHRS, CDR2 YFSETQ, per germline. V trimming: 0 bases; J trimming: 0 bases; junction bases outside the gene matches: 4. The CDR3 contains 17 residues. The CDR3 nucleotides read TGCGCCAGCAGCTTGGACGGACAGGGGGCTTTGAACACTGAAGCTTTCTTT. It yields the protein CASSLDGQGALNTEAFF.

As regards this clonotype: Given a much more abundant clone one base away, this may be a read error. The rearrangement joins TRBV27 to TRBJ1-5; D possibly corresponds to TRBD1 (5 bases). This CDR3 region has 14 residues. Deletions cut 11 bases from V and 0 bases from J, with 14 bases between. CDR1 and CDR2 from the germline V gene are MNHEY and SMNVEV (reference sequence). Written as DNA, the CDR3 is TGTGCCGGCCGCCAGGGCAATAGCAATCAGCCCCAGCATTTT. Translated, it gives CAGRQGNSNQPQHF.

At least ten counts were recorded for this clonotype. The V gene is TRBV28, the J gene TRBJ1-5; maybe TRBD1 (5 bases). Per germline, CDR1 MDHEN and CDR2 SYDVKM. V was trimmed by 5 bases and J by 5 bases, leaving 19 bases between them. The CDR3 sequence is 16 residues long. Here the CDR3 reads CASSGSDRAPDQPQHF. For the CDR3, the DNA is TGTGCCAGCAGTGGAAGTGACAGAGCACCTGATCAGCCCCAGCATTTT.

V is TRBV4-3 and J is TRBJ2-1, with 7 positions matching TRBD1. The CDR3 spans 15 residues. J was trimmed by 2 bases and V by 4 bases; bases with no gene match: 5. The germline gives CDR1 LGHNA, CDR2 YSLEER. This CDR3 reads CASSPYRGPYNEQFF. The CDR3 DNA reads TGCGCCAGCAGCCCGTACAGGGGTCCCTACAATGAGCAGTTCTTC.

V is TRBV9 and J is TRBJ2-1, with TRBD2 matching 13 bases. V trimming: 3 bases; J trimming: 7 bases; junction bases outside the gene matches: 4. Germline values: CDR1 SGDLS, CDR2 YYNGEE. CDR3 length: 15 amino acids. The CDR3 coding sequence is TGTGCCAGCAGCGACACTAGCGGGGGGGAGAATGAGCAGTTCTTC. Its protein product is CASSDTSGGENEQFF.

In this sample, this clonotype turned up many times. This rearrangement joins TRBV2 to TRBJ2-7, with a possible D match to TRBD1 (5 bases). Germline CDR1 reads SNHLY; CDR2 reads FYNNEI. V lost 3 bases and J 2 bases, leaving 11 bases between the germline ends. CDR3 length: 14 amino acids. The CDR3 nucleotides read TGTGCCAGCAGTGAGATTGGACACCCCTACGAGCAGTACTTC. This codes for CASSEIGHPYEQYF. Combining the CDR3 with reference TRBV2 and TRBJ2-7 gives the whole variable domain EPEVTQTPSHQVTQMGQEVILRCVPISNHLYFYWYRQILGQKVEFLVSFYNNEISEKSEIFDDQFSVERPDGSNFTLKIRSTKLEDSAMYFCASSEIGHPYEQYFGPGTRLTVT.

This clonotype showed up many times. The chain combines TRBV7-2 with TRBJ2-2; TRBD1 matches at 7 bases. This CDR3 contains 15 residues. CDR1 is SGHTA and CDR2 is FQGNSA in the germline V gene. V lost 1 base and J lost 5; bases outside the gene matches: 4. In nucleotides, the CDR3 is TGTGCCAGCAGCTTAGTCCAGGGGGTAACCGGGGAGCTGTTTTTT. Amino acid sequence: CASSLVQGVTGELFF. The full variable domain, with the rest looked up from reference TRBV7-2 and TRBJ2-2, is GAGVSQSPSNKVTEKGKDVELRCDPISGHTALYWYRQSLGQGLEFLIYFQGNSAPDKSGLPSDRFSAERTGGSVSTLTIQRTQQEDSAVYLCASSLVQGVTGELFFGEGSRLTVL.

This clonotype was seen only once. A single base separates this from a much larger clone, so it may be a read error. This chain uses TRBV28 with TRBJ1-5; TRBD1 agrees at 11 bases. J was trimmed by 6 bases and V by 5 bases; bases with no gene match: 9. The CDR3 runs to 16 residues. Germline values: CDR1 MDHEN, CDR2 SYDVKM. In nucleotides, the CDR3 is TGTGCCAGCAGTGAGGGGGGGACAGGGGGGAGTCAGCCCCAGCATTTT. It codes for CASSEGGTGGSQPQHF.

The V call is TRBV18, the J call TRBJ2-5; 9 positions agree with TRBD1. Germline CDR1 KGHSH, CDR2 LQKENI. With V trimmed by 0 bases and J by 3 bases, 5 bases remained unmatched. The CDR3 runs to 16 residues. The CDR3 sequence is CASSPPVGTGKETQYF. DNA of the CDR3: TGTGCCAGCTCACCACCTGTGGGGACAGGGAAAGAGACCCAGTACTTC.

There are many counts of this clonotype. The CDR3 is CASSLQGAGPVTQYF. CDR3 DNA: TGTGCCAGCAGTTTACAGGGGGCGGGTCCGGTTACCCAGTACTTC. The chain employs TRBV28 and TRBJ2-5; 8 bases match TRBD1. This CDR3 has 15 residues. V lost 2 bases and J lost 8; bases outside the gene matches: 10. CDR1 and CDR2 (germline): MDHEN, SYDVKM.